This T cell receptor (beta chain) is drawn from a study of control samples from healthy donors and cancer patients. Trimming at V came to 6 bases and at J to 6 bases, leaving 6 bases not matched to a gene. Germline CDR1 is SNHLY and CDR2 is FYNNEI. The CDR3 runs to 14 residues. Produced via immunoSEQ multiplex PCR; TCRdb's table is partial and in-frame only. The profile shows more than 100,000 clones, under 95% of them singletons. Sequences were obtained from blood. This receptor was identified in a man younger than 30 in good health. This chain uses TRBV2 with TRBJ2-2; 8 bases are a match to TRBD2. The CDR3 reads CASSGGLGAGELFF. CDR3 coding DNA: TGTGCCAGCAGCGGGGGACTAGGGGCCGGGGAGCTGTTTTTT. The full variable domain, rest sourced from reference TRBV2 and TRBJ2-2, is EPEVTQTPSHQVTQMGQEVILRCVPISNHLYFYWYRQILGQKVEFLVSFYNNEISEKSEIFDDQFSVERPDGSNFTLKIRSTKLEDSAMYFCASSGGLGAGELFFGEGSRLTVL.